This entry lists 5 T cell receptor beta chains sequenced from one sample in a study of monozygotic twins with cystic fibrosis. Libraries were prepared by immunoSEQ multiplex PCR; TCRdb keeps only in-frame clonotypes and omits some of them. Of 11,000 to 15,000 clones in the sample, around 83% are singletons; the top ten hold 0.85% to 1.2%. Sequences were obtained from blood. The receptors stem from a boy aged 5-17 years with cystic fibrosis.

The chain uses TRBV9 and TRBJ1-1, with a weak D call TRBD1 (6 bases). The CDR3 is made up of 15 amino acids. V was pared by 0 bases and J by 0 bases, with 9 bases between. Germline values: CDR1 SGDLS, CDR2 YYNGEE. The CDR3 sequence: CASSVADRLNTEAFF. CDR3 nucleotides: TGTGCCAGCAGCGTAGCCGACAGGCTGAACACTGAAGCTTTCTTT.

The table lists this clone with a count of one. The chain combines TRBV7-2 with TRBJ2-5; D is ambiguous. V was clipped by 7 bases and J by 2 bases, with 17 bases between them. The CDR3 is 15 amino acids. Germline values: CDR1 SGHTA, CDR2 FQGNSA. CDR3 protein: CASTQIGRIQETQYF. The DNA for the CDR3 is TGTGCCAGCACTCAAATTGGGCGGATACAAGAGACCCAGTACTTC.

This clone was counted between two and nine times. CDR3 loop: CASSVGTRGIEKLFF. In nucleotides, the CDR3 is TGTGCCAGCAGCGTAGGAACACGTGGAATCGAAAAACTGTTTTTT. The J gene is TRBJ1-4, the V gene TRBV9, with D hard to call. Germline V CDR1 and CDR2: SGDLS, YYNGEE. CDR3 length equals 15 residues. The V end lost 0 bases, the J end lost 8 bases, and 14 bases lay between the germline ends.

This clone was detected a few times. The chain uses TRBV4-1 and TRBJ2-7, with TRBD1 matching 11 bases. Germline V gene lookup returns CDR1 MGHRA and CDR2 YSYEKL. The J segment lost 2 bases and the V segment lost 4 bases, leaving 4 bases of the junction unmatched. The CDR3 is made up of 15 amino acids. The CDR3 spells CASSLGTGGTYEQYF. The CDR3 DNA reads as TGCGCCAGCAGCCTCGGGACAGGGGGTACCTACGAGCAGTACTTC.

The chain recombines TRBV7-9 with TRBJ1-4; TRBD1 aligns across 7 bases. Germline loops: CDR1 SEHNR, CDR2 FQNEAQ (reference sequence). V dropped 4 bases and J dropped 4; count of bases not matched to a gene: 9. The CDR3 contains 16 residues. The CDR3 DNA follows: TGTGCCAGCAGCTCGGGACAGCAAACGCATAATGAAAAACTGTTTTTT. Encoded protein: CASSSGQQTHNEKLFF.